This TCR beta chain was documented in a study of T cell responses to AZD1222 COVID-19 vaccine. A note on this clone: Antigen: not known.

Produced via immunoSEQ multiplex PCR; TCRdb's table is partial and in-frame only. The sample consists of around 110,000 clones, roughly 84% of them appearing once. Broader study findings: Per reports, nearly half of all spike-specific TCRs target regions that are unmutated in variants.

The V and J ends lost 4 bases and 3 bases respectively, with 13 bases between them. The germline gives CDR1 LNHDA, CDR2 SQIVND (reference sequence). The CDR3 has 14 residues. V is TRBV19 and J is TRBJ2-7; D may be TRBD2 (5 bases). This receptor was taken from an adult in good health. The material sequenced was peripheral blood, taken on day 0 of AZD1222 vaccination. The CDR3 region is CASSNFQDFYEQYF. CDR3 coding DNA: TGTGCCAGTAGTAATTTTCAGGACTTCTACGAGCAGTACTTC.